This entry features one T cell receptor beta chain sequence. The entry originates in a study of T cells in Graves' hyperthyroidism and ophthalmopathy. TCR beta CDR3 regions were amplified from RNA transcripts. TCR CDR3 regions were first amplified by RT-PCR with HTBI primers. In TCRdb, the multiplex PCR reads were re-called with MiXCR into one record per CDR3 protein. Of a few hundred thousand distinct CDR3 sequences in the sample, around 14% were seen once. Diagnoses were established using clinical symptoms, serum thyroxine and TRAb, thyroid ultrasound and orbital computed tomography. This TCR was sampled from a woman under 30 with Graves' hyperthyroidism that later progressed to Graves' ophthalmopathy. The sequenced material came from blood.

CDR3 region: CASSPPAAYEAFF. The DNA for the CDR3 is TGTGCCAGCAGCCCCCCGGCGGCCTACGAAGCTTTCTTT. The chain uses TRBV7-9 and TRBJ1-1; D remains unclear. The CDR3 has 13 residues. The V end lost 5 bases, the J end lost 8 bases, and 15 bases lay between the germline ends. Germline-derived CDR1 and CDR2 are SEHNR and FQNEAQ (reference sequence).